The entry below gives a single T cell receptor (beta chain) sequence along with its context. What it binds is unknown. The V gene's germline CDR1 is MDHEN and CDR2 SYDVKM. Trimming at V came to 7 bases and at J to 6 bases, leaving 9 bases not matched to a gene. CDR3 length equals 13 residues. Each donor was healthy, and each was a bone marrow donor. The source of the sample is a study of cytomegalovirus exposure and HLA in healthy donors. Study results and caveats: A link between a missense DCLRE1C variant and TCR beta V- and J-gene trimming emerged from a later analysis.

A multiplex PCR was run with 60 Vbeta primers and 13 Jbeta primers. TCRdb's table, derived via immunoSEQ multiplex PCR, lists solely in-frame clones and lacks some. The sample lists around 92,000 clones, about 80% occurring once. The J gene is TRBJ2-7, the V gene TRBV28; 7 bases match TRBD2. The sample consisted of PBMCs. This TCR was recovered from a female donor in good health and CMV-seropositive. CDR3 protein: CASMGGSLLEQYF. The DNA of the CDR3 is TGTGCCAGCATGGGCGGGAGCCTTCTCGAGCAGTACTTC.